A single sample is the source of the 21 T cell receptor beta chains below, sequenced in a study of blood T cell repertoires in COVID-19. The table came from immunoSEQ multiplex PCR; TCRdb's copy has only in-frame clones and leaves some out. The repertoire consists of some 120,000 clones, with approximately 84% occurring once and the leading ten covering roughly 7%. Sequencing used peripheral blood. The receptors were sampled from a man aged 65 to 79 with active or convalescent COVID-19.

The V and J genes are TRBV11-3 and TRBJ1-2; 10 bases map to TRBD1. The CDR3 contains 15 residues. Germline V gene data show CDR1 as SGHNT and CDR2 as YENEEA. V lost 1 base, J lost 14 bases, and 13 bases stayed unmatched. The CDR3 DNA reads TGTGCCAGCAGCTTAGGCGGGGACAGGGGCCCCCCTGAGACCTTC. Translated, it gives CASSLGGDRGPPETF.

This clone was detected only a few times. The gene calls are TRBV4-3 and TRBJ2-5; D is possibly TRBD2 (6 bases). CDR3 length equals 15 residues. Germline CDR1 and CDR2: LGHNA and YSLEER. Trimming shortened V by 5 bases and J by 7 bases, and 20 bases separated the two germline ends. The CDR3 nucleotides are TGCGCCAGCAGCGAGGGTCGAGGTTTCGGGGGGACCCAGTACTTC. This sequence encodes CASSEGRGFGGTQYF.

This clone was seen just once. This chain uses TRBV9 with TRBJ1-3, with D hard to call. V lost 0 bases, J lost 4 bases, and 5 bases lay in between. The CDR3 extends over 13 amino acids. The germline CDR1 and CDR2 sequences are SGDLS and YYNGEE. The DNA of the CDR3 is TGTGCCAGCAGCGTAGATCAGGGAAACACCATATATTTT. Residues: CASSVDQGNTIYF.

This chain uses TRBV5-1 with TRBJ1-1, with 7 positions matching TRBD1. Per the germline V gene, CDR1 is SGHRS and CDR2 is YFSETQ. J lost 5 bases, V lost 3 bases, and 13 bases had no gene match. The CDR3 runs 16 residues. The chain's CDR3 is CASSSEKTGYLTEAFF. The CDR3 nucleotides are TGCGCCAGCAGCTCGGAAAAGACAGGGTATTTGACTGAAGCTTTCTTT.

The rearrangement uses TRBV11-3 and TRBJ1-1; 12 positions agree with TRBD1. The CDR3 length is 18 residues. The V gene end was trimmed by 5 bases and the J gene end by 1 base; junction bases not matched to a gene: 11. The V gene's germline CDR1 is SGHNT and CDR2 YENEEA. DNA of the CDR3: TGTGCCAGCAGCCAGAGGTGGGGGACAGGGGGCTCGAACACTGAAGCTTTCTTT. The encoded protein is CASSQRWGTGGSNTEAFF.

The CDR3 sequence: CASSLRDYGGGGELFF. The CDR3 bases are TGCGCCAGCAGCTTGAGGGACTATGGCGGTGGCGGGGAGCTGTTTTTT. The chain couples TRBV5-1 to TRBJ2-2, with 7 bases matching TRBD2. This CDR3 comprises 16 residues. Germline loops: CDR1 SGHRS, CDR2 YFSETQ. V shed 1 base and J 7 bases; nucleotides not matched to a gene: 10.

The rearrangement joins TRBV18 to TRBJ1-1; 7 nucleotides match TRBD1. CDR1 KGHSH and CDR2 LQKENI come from the germline V gene. V trimming: 3 bases; J trimming: 1 base; junction bases outside the gene matches: 2. This CDR3 has 14 amino acids. CDR3 region: CASSPRQGNTEAFF. The CDR3 DNA follows: TGTGCCAGCTCACCCAGACAGGGGAACACTGAAGCTTTCTTT.

CDR3 amino acids: CASSLALAGSADTQYF. In DNA form, the CDR3 reads TGTGCCAGCAGCTTAGCCCTAGCGGGATCAGCGGATACGCAGTATTTT. The chain has TRBV11-3 and TRBJ2-3; 9 positions agree with TRBD2. CDR1 is SGHNT and CDR2 is YENEEA in the germline V gene. Unmatched junction bases numbered 8, after V lost 1 base and J lost 6 bases. The CDR3 has 16 residues.

This clone showed up just once. The chain uses TRBV6-6 and TRBJ2-1, with a weak D call TRBD1 (5 bases). The CDR3 is made up of 14 amino acids. V lost 8 bases, J lost 1 base, and 12 bases lay in between. Germline values: CDR1 MNHNY, CDR2 SVGAGI (reference sequence). In DNA, the CDR3 is TGTGCCAGCGCGACAGCCTTGTCCTACAATGAGCAGTTCTTC. Protein sequence: CASATALSYNEQFF.

The chain carries TRBV9 and TRBJ2-1; a possible D gene is TRBD1 (5 bases). The V end was cut by 0 bases, the J end by 0 bases, with 7 bases between. CDR3 size: 15 residues. CDR1 SGDLS and CDR2 YYNGEE come from the germline V gene. The CDR3 loop is CASSVGQSSYNEQFF. The CDR3 DNA reads as TGTGCCAGCAGCGTAGGACAGAGCTCCTACAATGAGCAGTTCTTC.

The rearrangement links TRBV27 to TRBJ2-2; D possibly corresponds to TRBD1 (7 bases). This CDR3 is built from 15 residues. Looked up from germline, CDR1 is MNHEY and CDR2 is SMNVEV (reference sequence). The V end lost 6 bases, the J end lost 3 bases, and 14 bases lay between the germline ends. CDR3 DNA sequence: TGTGCCAGCAGGAAGGAGGGGGCCTACACCGGGGAGCTGTTTTTT. The encoded protein is CASRKEGAYTGELFF.

The chain has TRBV7-3 and TRBJ2-3; TRBD2 might be the D (5 bases). CDR3 length equals 16 residues. The germline V and J ends were trimmed by 2 bases and 1 base, with 13 bases remaining between them. The germline CDR1 and CDR2 sequences are SGHTA and FQGTGA. CDR3 loop: CASSLLSGVGTDTQYF. DNA for the CDR3: TGTGCCAGCAGCTTATTATCCGGGGTTGGCACAGATACGCAGTATTTT.

This clone was recorded only once. The gene calls are TRBV5-1 and TRBJ2-2, with D tentatively TRBD2 (5 bases). CDR3 length: 15 residues. Trimming cost V 1 base and J 7 bases, with 14 bases left between them. Germline V CDR1 and CDR2: SGHRS, YFSETQ. CDR3 nucleotides: TGCGCCAGCAGCTTGCAGGCTAGCTCAGGCGGGGAGCTGTTTTTT. This gives the protein CASSLQASSGGELFF.

CDR3 sequence (DNA): TGTGCCAGCAGCTTATCCTACTATGGCTACACCTTC. This sequence encodes CASSLSYYGYTF. The genes are TRBV7-9 and TRBJ1-2; no reliable D call. The CDR3 extends over 12 amino acids. V lost 2 bases to trimming and J lost 3 bases, with 4 bases between them. CDR1 is SEHNR, CDR2 FQNEAQ, per germline (reference sequence).

The chain's CDR3 is CATSEGTGWDTQYF. The CDR3 DNA follows: TGTGCCACCAGTGAAGGGACAGGGTGGGATACGCAGTATTTT. This rearrangement joins TRBV24-1 to TRBJ2-3; 9 bases align to TRBD1. Germline values: CDR1 KGHDR, CDR2 SFDVKD. The CDR3 extends over 14 amino acids. Trimming at V came to 4 bases and at J to 6 bases, leaving 4 bases not matched to a gene.

This chain links TRBV28 with TRBJ1-1, with no clear D. Trimming stripped 6 bases from V and 0 bases from J, with 17 bases between. Germline V gene data show CDR1 as MDHEN and CDR2 as SYDVKM. The CDR3 contains 16 residues. The DNA of the CDR3 is TGTGCCAGCAGGCCCCTGGTCTTCCGGGTGAACACTGAAGCTTTCTTT. The encoded protein is CASRPLVFRVNTEAFF.

The rearrangement links TRBV5-1 to TRBJ1-2, with 7 bases fitting TRBD1. The CDR3 has 13 amino acids. V dropped 0 bases and J dropped 7; count of bases not matched to a gene: 3. The germline gives CDR1 SGHRS, CDR2 YFSETQ. DNA for the CDR3: TGCGCCAGCAGCTTGGGAGGGGGCGGTGGCTACACCTTC. Protein: CASSLGGGGGYTF.

This clone was seen once. The gene calls are TRBV5-8 and TRBJ1-5, with D unclear. The CDR3 spans 15 residues. Trimming removed 6 bases from V and 0 bases from J, with 13 bases in between. Germline V gene lookup returns CDR1 SGHTS and CDR2 YDEGEE. CDR3 bases: TGTGCCAGCACCCCGACCGGGAATAGCAATCAGCCCCAGCATTTT. It encodes CASTPTGNSNQPQHF. Filled out from reference TRBV5-8 and TRBJ1-5, the complete variable domain reads EAGVTQSPTHLIKTRGQQATLRCSPISGHTSVYWYQQALGLGLQFLLWYDEGEERNRGNFPPRFSGRQFPNYSSELNVNALELEDSALYLCASTPTGNSNQPQHFGDGTRLSIL.

The CDR3 coding sequence is TGTGCCAGCAGCTTAACGTATGGCAGGGCTGGAAACACCATATATTTT. Encoded protein: CASSLTYGRAGNTIYF. The V and J genes are TRBV7-2 and TRBJ1-3, with D tentatively TRBD1 (5 bases). Germline CDR1 is SGHTA and CDR2 is FQGNSA. V gave up 2 bases and J gave up 2 bases, with 13 bases separating them. The CDR3 is 16 amino acids.

The chain is built from TRBV12-5 and TRBJ2-7; D unclear. V was cut by 6 bases and J by 3 bases, with 9 bases left in between. This CDR3 has 12 residues. Per the germline V gene, CDR1 is LGHNT and CDR2 is FRNRAP. This CDR3 is CASGPGGYEQYF. For the CDR3, the DNA is TGTGCTAGTGGCCCCGGCGGCTACGAGCAGTACTTC.

V and J are TRBV19 and TRBJ2-1; TRBD1 aligns across 7 bases. This CDR3 has 17 residues. The junction had 9 bases not matched to a gene; V was cut back by 3 bases and J by 1 base. CDR1 and CDR2 from the germline V gene are LNHDA and SQIVND (reference sequence). The DNA of the CDR3 is TGTGCCAGTAGTATCGCTGGAAGGGGACAGTCCTACAATGAGCAGTTCTTC. Protein sequence: CASSIAGRGQSYNEQFF.